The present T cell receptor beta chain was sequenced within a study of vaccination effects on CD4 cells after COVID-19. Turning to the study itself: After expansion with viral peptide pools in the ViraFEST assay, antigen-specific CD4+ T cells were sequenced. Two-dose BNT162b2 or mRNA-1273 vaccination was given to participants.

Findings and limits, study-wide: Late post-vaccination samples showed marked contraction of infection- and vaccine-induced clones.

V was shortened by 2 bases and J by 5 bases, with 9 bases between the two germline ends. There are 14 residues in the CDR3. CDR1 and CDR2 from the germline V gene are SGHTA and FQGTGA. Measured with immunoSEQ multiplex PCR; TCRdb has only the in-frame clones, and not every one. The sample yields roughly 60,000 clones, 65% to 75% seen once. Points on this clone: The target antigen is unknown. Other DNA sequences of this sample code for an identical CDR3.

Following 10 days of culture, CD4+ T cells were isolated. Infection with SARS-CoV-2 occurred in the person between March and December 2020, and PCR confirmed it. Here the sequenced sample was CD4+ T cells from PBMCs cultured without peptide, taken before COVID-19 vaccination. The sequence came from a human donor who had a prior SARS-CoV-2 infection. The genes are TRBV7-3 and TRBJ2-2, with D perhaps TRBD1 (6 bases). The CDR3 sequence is CASSLRGGTGELFF. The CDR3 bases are TGTGCCAGCAGCTTACGAGGGGGAACCGGGGAGCTGTTTTTT.